Below are 2 T cell receptor beta chains sequenced from a single sample in a study of OX40 agonist ivuxolimab in advanced cancers. Using immunoSEQ multiplex PCR, the repertoire was profiled, and TCRdb retains in-frame clones only, with some absent. This table holds roughly 86,000 clones, 90% found once. The sample consisted of CD4+ or CD8+ T cells sorted from blood, taken in a trial of the OX40 agonist ivuxolimab. These receptors came from an adult with an advanced solid tumor such as melanoma, head and neck, liver or kidney cancer.

The genes are TRBV2 and TRBJ1-4; no definite D call. V lost 1 base and J lost 0, with 9 bases in between. Germline values: CDR1 SNHLY, CDR2 FYNNEI. This CDR3 comprises 16 residues. The CDR3, as DNA: TGTGCCAGCAGTGAAGAGGCTCTCGCAACTAATGAAAAACTGTTTTTT. Protein sequence: CASSEEALATNEKLFF.

The rearrangement joins TRBV5-5 to TRBJ2-5; 9 bases are a match to TRBD1. Germline values: CDR1 SGHKS, CDR2 YYEKEE (reference sequence). The V gene end was trimmed by 3 bases and the J gene end by 5 bases; junction bases not matched to a gene: 11. This CDR3 spans 16 amino acids. CDR3 sequence reads: CASSYSGQGIMETQYF. CDR3 sequence (DNA): TGTGCCAGCAGCTACTCCGGACAGGGGATTATGGAGACCCAGTACTTC. The full variable domain, in which reference TRBV5-5 and TRBJ2-5 provide the parts outside the CDR3, is DAGVTQSPTHLIKTRGQQVTLRCSPISGHKSVSWYQQVLGQGPQFIFQYYEKEERGRGNFPDRFSARQFPNYSSELNVNALLLGDSALYLCASSYSGQGIMETQYFGPGTRLLVL.